This entry lists 25 T cell receptor beta chains sequenced from one sample in a study of blood T cell repertoires in COVID-19. Profiling relied on immunoSEQ multiplex PCR, and the TCRdb table lists in-frame clones only, not all of them. The table lists about 130,000 clones, around 89% of them singletons, with 4.3% in the top ten. Sequencing was performed on peripheral blood. The source is a man in his 60s with COVID-19, enrolled during active disease.

In this sample, this clone turned up once. The V and J genes are TRBV6-2 or TRBV6-3 and TRBJ1-4; TRBD1 aligns across 8 bases. The CDR3 has 13 amino acids. With 6 bases clipped from V and 11 bases from J, the junction kept 8 bases outside the gene matches. Germline V gene data show CDR1 as MNHEY and CDR2 as SVGEGT. The CDR3 DNA reads TGTGCCAGCAGCCGCCCGGGACAGGAGAAACTGTTTTTT. Translating it yields CASSRPGQEKLFF.

The chain links TRBV18 to TRBJ1-1, with unresolved D. The length of the CDR3 is 14 residues. Germline V gene lookup returns CDR1 KGHSH and CDR2 LQKENI. Trimming pared 2 bases from V and 1 base from J, leaving 8 bases between. The chain's CDR3 is CASSPSTGNTEAFF. The CDR3 region has the DNA TGTGCCAGCTCACCATCGACGGGGAACACTGAAGCTTTCTTT.

The table lists this clone with a count of one. The genes are TRBV18 and TRBJ2-7; D is perhaps TRBD1 (6 bases). CDR1 and CDR2 from the germline V gene are KGHSH and LQKENI. The CDR3 is 14 residues long. Between the trimmed V and J ends, which lost 3 bases and 3 bases, there was a span of 12 bases. CDR3 sequence: CASSPRSQGYEQYF. The CDR3 DNA reads as TGTGCCAGCTCACCGAGGTCACAGGGCTACGAGCAGTACTTC.

The chain is built from TRBV28 and TRBJ1-1; D may be TRBD1 (6 bases). This CDR3 contains 15 residues. The germline V gene encodes CDR1 MDHEN and CDR2 SYDVKM. The V gene lost 7 bases and the J gene lost 1 base, with 16 bases spanning the gap. The CDR3 spells CASTLGGASNTEAFF. CDR3 sequence (DNA): TGTGCCAGCACCCTGGGGGGGGCTTCGAACACTGAAGCTTTCTTT.

In DNA form, the CDR3 reads TGCGCCAGCAGCTTCTATAGCTCCTACGAGCAGTACTTC. It codes for CASSFYSSYEQYF. The rearrangement uses TRBV5-1 and TRBJ2-7; D is ambiguous. CDR1 is SGHRS, CDR2 YFSETQ, per germline. This CDR3 contains 13 residues. V was cut by 2 bases and J by 0 bases, with 6 bases left in between.

For the CDR3, the DNA is TGTGCCAGTAAGGAGGATAGCGGGGGGCCCTACGAGCAGTACTTC. Translation gives CASKEDSGGPYEQYF. V and J are TRBV19 and TRBJ2-7, with 10 nucleotides matching TRBD2. V dropped 7 bases and J dropped 2; count of bases not matched to a gene: 8. The CDR3 has 15 amino acids. Looked up from germline, CDR1 is LNHDA and CDR2 is SQIVND (reference sequence).

CDR3 sequence reads: CASSVRGQGDNTIYF. DNA for the CDR3: TGTGCCAGCAGCGTAAGAGGGCAGGGGGACAACACCATATATTTT. The chain employs TRBV9 and TRBJ1-3, with 7 bases identical to TRBD1. CDR1 and CDR2 from the germline V gene are SGDLS and YYNGEE. The CDR3 sequence is 15 residues long. V shed 1 base and J 7 bases; nucleotides not matched to a gene: 8.

This clone has only one observation. CDR3 loop: CATGQVQETQYF. In DNA form, the CDR3 reads TGTGCCACGGGACAGGTCCAAGAGACCCAGTACTTC. The V and J genes are TRBV10-3 and TRBJ2-5; 8 bases agree with TRBD1. The V gene's germline CDR1 is ENHRY and CDR2 SYGVKD. V dropped 10 bases and J dropped 1; count of bases not matched to a gene: 2. The CDR3 sequence is 12 residues long.

The chain is built from TRBV23-1 and TRBJ1-1, with D perhaps matching TRBD1 (6 bases). TRBV23-1 carries the ORF label, with uncertain function. The V end was cut by 6 bases, the J end by 3 bases, with 11 bases between. CDR3 size: 13 residues. The CDR3 nucleotides read TGCGCCAGCAGGCGAAGACAGGACACTGAAGCTTTCTTT. Its protein product is CASRRRQDTEAFF.

This rearrangement joins TRBV9 to TRBJ1-6; no clear D. The germline V gene has CDR1 SGDLS and CDR2 YYNGEE. CDR3 length: 15 residues. V was clipped by 4 bases and J by 9 bases, with 17 bases between them. CDR3 amino acids: CASSPSIGSGSPLHF. Here the CDR3 DNA reads TGTGCCAGCAGCCCCAGTATTGGGAGCGGTTCACCCCTCCACTTT.

The genes are TRBV19 and TRBJ1-6; no reliable D call. The germline gives CDR1 LNHDA, CDR2 SQIVND (reference sequence). The CDR3 runs 15 residues. Between the trimmed V and J ends, which lost 5 bases and 6 bases, there was a span of 14 bases. Written as DNA, the CDR3 is TGTGCCAGTAGTCCCCTCGTGGCTAGTAATTCACCCCTCCACTTT. Protein: CASSPLVASNSPLHF. The complete variable domain, with remaining parts taken from reference TRBV19 and TRBJ1-6, reads DGGITQSPKYLFRKEGQNVTLSCEQNLNHDAMYWYRQDPGQGLRLIYYSQIVNDFQKGDIAEGYSVSREKKESFPLTVTSAQKNPTAFYLCASSPLVASNSPLHFGNGTRLTVT.

J is TRBJ2-7 and V is TRBV19; D may be TRBD2 (7 bases). The CDR3 length is 14 residues. V was trimmed by 4 bases and J by 4 bases, leaving 14 bases between them. CDR1 is LNHDA, CDR2 SQIVND, per germline (reference sequence). This CDR3 is CASSKEGGDYEQYF. CDR3 nucleotides: TGTGCCAGTAGTAAGGAGGGGGGGGATTACGAGCAGTACTTC.

The genes are TRBV6-1 and TRBJ2-3; TRBD2 agrees at 13 bases. V shed 4 bases and J 3 bases; nucleotides not matched to a gene: 7. The CDR3 consists of 17 residues. CDR1 and CDR2 from the germline V gene are MNHNS and SASEGT. The CDR3 nucleotides are TGTGCCAGCAGTGGACTAGCGGGGGGTGGCGGGACAGATACGCAGTATTTT. Its translation: CASSGLAGGGGTDTQYF.

The chain joins TRBV4-1 to TRBJ1-5, with TRBD1 as a possible D gene (5 bases). CDR3 size: 15 residues. V was trimmed by 0 bases and J by 5 bases, leaving 11 bases between them. Germline V CDR1 and CDR2: MGHRA, YSYEKL. CDR3 sequence reads: CASSQDPAQDQPQHF. Written as DNA, the CDR3 is TGCGCCAGCAGCCAAGATCCCGCACAGGATCAGCCCCAGCATTTT.

V gene TRBV9 combines with J gene TRBJ2-2; the D is unclear. The V end was cut by 0 bases, the J end by 5 bases, with 8 bases between. Germline loops: CDR1 SGDLS, CDR2 YYNGEE. CDR3 length: 14 amino acids. CDR3 amino acids: CASSVVMETGELFF. The CDR3 coding sequence is TGTGCCAGCAGCGTAGTGATGGAGACCGGGGAGCTGTTTTTT.

The chain is built from TRBV19 and TRBJ2-2, with 11 positions matching TRBD2. The CDR3 runs to 15 residues. Unmatched junction bases numbered 5, after V lost 7 bases and J lost 4 bases. CDR1 LNHDA and CDR2 SQIVND come from the germline V gene (reference sequence). In DNA form, the CDR3 reads TGTGCCAGTAATAGCGGGGGGGCTTTCACCGGGGAGCTGTTTTTT. This gives the protein CASNSGGAFTGELFF.

The rearrangement links TRBV5-1 to TRBJ2-1; TRBD2 aligns across 8 bases. The CDR3 is made up of 13 amino acids. CDR1 and CDR2 (germline): SGHRS, YFSETQ. The CDR3 loop is CAISIGGADEQFF. The CDR3 nucleotides read TGCGCGATCAGCATCGGGGGGGCCGATGAGCAGTTCTTC.

V is TRBV5-4 and J is TRBJ2-2, with 11 bases that match TRBD1. Trimming at V came to 4 bases and at J to 6 bases, leaving 5 bases not matched to a gene. The CDR3 runs 15 residues. Germline CDR1 and CDR2: SGHNT and YYREEE (reference sequence). This chain's CDR3 is CASSPGQGASGELFF. Written as DNA, the CDR3 is TGTGCCAGCAGCCCCGGACAGGGGGCGTCCGGGGAGCTGTTTTTT.

The V and J genes are TRBV27 and TRBJ1-5, with D unclear. V lost 3 bases, J lost 2 bases, and 5 bases lay in between. Per germline, CDR1 MNHEY and CDR2 SMNVEV (reference sequence). This CDR3 is built from 13 residues. The DNA for the CDR3 is TGTGCCAGCAGTTTTGGGCGCAATCAGCCCCAGCATTTT. It specifies CASSFGRNQPQHF.

This chain joins TRBV11-2 and TRBJ1-4; 9 bases align to TRBD1. CDR1 and CDR2 from the germline V gene are SGHAT and FQNNGV. The CDR3 contains 14 residues. V lost 5 bases to trimming and J lost 8 bases; unmatched junction nucleotides: 6. CDR3 bases: TGTGCCAGCAGCCGTGACAGGGGGGGAGAAAAACTGTTTTTT. It yields the protein CASSRDRGGEKLFF.

This clone appeared a single time. CDR3 residues: CAWSEVEAGNTIYF. CDR3 bases: TGTGCCTGGAGCGAGGTGGAAGCGGGAAACACCATATATTTT. The chain combines TRBV30 with TRBJ1-3; the D is unclear. The CDR3 runs 14 residues. In germline, CDR1 is GTSNPN, CDR2 SVGIG (reference sequence). V gave up 3 bases and J gave up 4 bases, with 13 bases separating them.

The genes are TRBV19 and TRBJ1-5, with TRBD1 matching over 11 bases. The germline gives CDR1 LNHDA, CDR2 SQIVND (reference sequence). The CDR3 runs 17 residues. J lost 2 bases, V lost 4 bases, and 7 bases had no gene match. The CDR3 here is CASSTDRGQKGNQPQHF. As DNA, the CDR3 is TGTGCCAGTAGTACGGACAGGGGGCAAAAAGGCAATCAGCCCCAGCATTTT.

This chain joins TRBV9 and TRBJ2-3; D is undetermined. The CDR3 is 15 residues long. Trimming pared 0 bases from V and 2 bases from J, leaving 10 bases between. CDR1 and CDR2 from the germline V gene are SGDLS and YYNGEE. CDR3 bases: TGTGCCAGCAGCGTAGGTCGGGTTCACACAGATACGCAGTATTTT. As protein: CASSVGRVHTDTQYF.

The chain uses TRBV11-2 and TRBJ2-7; no firm D call. From germline, CDR1 is SGHAT and CDR2 FQNNGV. CDR3 size: 12 residues. V lost 3 bases, J lost 4 bases, and 7 bases lay in between. The CDR3 region is CASSLTRYEQYF. CDR3 coding DNA: TGTGCCAGCAGCTTGACACGTTACGAGCAGTACTTC.

CDR3 in DNA: TGCGCCAGCAGCATCAATAATTCACCCCTCCACTTT. This encodes CASSINNSPLHF. This sequence joins TRBV5-1 and TRBJ1-6; D remains ambiguous. Deletions cut 4 bases from V and 5 bases from J, with 4 bases between. The germline CDR1 and CDR2 sequences are SGHRS and YFSETQ. CDR3 size: 12 residues.